This paragraph covers one TCR beta chain sequence. Each TRB cDNA library was prepared by 5' RACE (with UMI labels). TCRdb reprocessed the 5' RACE reads and stores each CDR3 protein as one record, lacking DNA. The sample's table shows tens of thousands of distinct CDR3 sequences. These data come from a study of CXCR3-negative and CXCR3-positive naive CD8 T cells. Germline V gene lookup returns CDR1 SGHRS and CDR2 YFSETQ. The CDR3 consists of 14 residues. The sample consisted of naive CXCR3- CD8+ T cells from blood. As to subset: CD45RO-CCR7+CD27+CD95- naive CD8+ T cells lacking CXCR3 (TNR3-). This sequence was found in a human donor in good health. Some clones in this sample may be carry-over from other donors' samples. V and J are TRBV5-1 and TRBJ1-1. CDR3 sequence reads: CASSLAPGSGEAFF. Filled out from reference TRBV5-1 and TRBJ1-1, the complete variable domain reads KAGVTQTPRYLIKTRGQQVTLSCSPISGHRSVSWYQQTPGQGLQFLFEYFSETQRNKGNFPGRFSGRQFSNSRSEMNVSTLELGDSALYLCASSLAPGSGEAFFGQGTRLTVV.